The present TCR beta chain was sequenced within a study of TIL therapy for anti-PD-1-resistant metastatic lung cancer. The immunoSEQ assay was v3. The data were produced by immunoSEQ multiplex PCR, yet TCRdb's version contains in-frame clones alone and is incomplete. This table holds more than 9,000 clones, approximately 52% found once. This clone was detected a few times. Time point described: pre-treatment sample, taken before nivolumab and TIL therapy. Tumor tissue came from excised metastases, mostly pleural nodules or supraclavicular lymph nodes. Sequences were derived from tumor tissue, sampled at baseline. This receptor was identified in a person between 25 and 80 years old with non-small cell lung cancer.

Here the CDR3 reads CASSPGTGVVGANVLTF. Here the CDR3 DNA reads TGTGCCAGCAGCCCCGGGACAGGGGTTGTTGGGGCCAACGTCCTGACTTTC. The V and J genes are TRBV28 and TRBJ2-6; 10 nucleotides agree with TRBD1. This CDR3 has 17 amino acids. Germline loops: CDR1 MDHEN, CDR2 SYDVKM. V shed 6 bases, J shed 3 bases, and the junction held 8 bases outside the gene matches.